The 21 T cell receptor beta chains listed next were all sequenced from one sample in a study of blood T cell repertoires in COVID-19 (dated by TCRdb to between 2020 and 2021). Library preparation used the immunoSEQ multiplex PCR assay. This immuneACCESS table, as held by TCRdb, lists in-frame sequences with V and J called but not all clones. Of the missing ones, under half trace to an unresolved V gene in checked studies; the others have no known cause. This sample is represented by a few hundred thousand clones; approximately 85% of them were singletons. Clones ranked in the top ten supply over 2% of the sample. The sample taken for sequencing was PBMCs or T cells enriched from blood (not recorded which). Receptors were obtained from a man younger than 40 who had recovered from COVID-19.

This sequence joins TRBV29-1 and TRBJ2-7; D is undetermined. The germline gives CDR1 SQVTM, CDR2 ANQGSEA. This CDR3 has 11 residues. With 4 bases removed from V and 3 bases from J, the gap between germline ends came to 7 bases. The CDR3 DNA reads TGCAGCGTTGGAAACAGCTACGAGCAGTACTTC. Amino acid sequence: CSVGNSYEQYF.

DNA for the CDR3: TGCGCCAGCAGCCAAAGCGGTCAAGAGACCCAGTACTTC. It is translated as CASSQSGQETQYF. The chain combines TRBV4-3 with TRBJ2-5; weak D call: TRBD2 (5 bases). Germline V CDR1 and CDR2: LGHNA, YSLEER. V gave up 2 bases and J gave up 2 bases, with 6 bases separating them. The CDR3 is 13 residues long.

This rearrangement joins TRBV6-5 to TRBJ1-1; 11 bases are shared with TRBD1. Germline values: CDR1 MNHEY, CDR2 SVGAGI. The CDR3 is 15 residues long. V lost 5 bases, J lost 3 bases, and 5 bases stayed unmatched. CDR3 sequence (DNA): TGTGCCAGCAGTCCCACGGGACAGGGGGACACTGAAGCTTTCTTT. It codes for CASSPTGQGDTEAFF.

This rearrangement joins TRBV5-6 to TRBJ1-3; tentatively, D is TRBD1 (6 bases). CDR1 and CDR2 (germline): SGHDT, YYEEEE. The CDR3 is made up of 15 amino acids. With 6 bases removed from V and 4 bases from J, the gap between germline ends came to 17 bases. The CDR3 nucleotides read TGTGCCAGCAACAAAGTTGGGGGCAAAGGAAACACCATATATTTT. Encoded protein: CASNKVGGKGNTIYF.

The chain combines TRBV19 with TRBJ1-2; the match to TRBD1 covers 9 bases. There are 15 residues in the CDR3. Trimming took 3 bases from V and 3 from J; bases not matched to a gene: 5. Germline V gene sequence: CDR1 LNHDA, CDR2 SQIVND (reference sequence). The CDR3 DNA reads TGTGCCAGTAGTATGGAACAGGGGGCCCACTATGGCTACACCTTC. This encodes CASSMEQGAHYGYTF.

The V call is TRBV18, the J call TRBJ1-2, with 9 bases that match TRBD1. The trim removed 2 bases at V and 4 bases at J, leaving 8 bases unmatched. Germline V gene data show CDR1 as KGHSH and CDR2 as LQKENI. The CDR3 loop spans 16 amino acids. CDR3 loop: CASSPVTGGNGYGYTF. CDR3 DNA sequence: TGTGCCAGCTCACCAGTGACAGGGGGGAATGGCTATGGCTACACCTTC.

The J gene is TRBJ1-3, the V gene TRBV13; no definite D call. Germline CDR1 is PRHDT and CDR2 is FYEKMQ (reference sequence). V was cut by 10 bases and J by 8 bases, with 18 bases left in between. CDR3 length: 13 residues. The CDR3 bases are TGTGCCACCTCGATCTCGATTGCAGACACCATATATTTT. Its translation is CATSISIADTIYF.

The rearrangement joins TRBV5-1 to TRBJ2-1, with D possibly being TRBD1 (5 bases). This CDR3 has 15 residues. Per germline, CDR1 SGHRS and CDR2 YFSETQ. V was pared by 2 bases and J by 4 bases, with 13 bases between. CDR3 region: CASSLDGAMYNEQFF. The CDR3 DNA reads TGCGCCAGCAGCTTAGATGGGGCGATGTACAATGAGCAGTTCTTC.

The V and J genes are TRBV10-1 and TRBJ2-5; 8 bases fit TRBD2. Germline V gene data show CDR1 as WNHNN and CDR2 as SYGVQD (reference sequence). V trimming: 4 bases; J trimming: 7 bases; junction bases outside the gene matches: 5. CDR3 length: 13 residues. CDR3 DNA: TGCGCCAGCAGTGGTCCGGGAGGGGGGACCCAGTACTTC. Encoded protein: CASSGPGGGTQYF.

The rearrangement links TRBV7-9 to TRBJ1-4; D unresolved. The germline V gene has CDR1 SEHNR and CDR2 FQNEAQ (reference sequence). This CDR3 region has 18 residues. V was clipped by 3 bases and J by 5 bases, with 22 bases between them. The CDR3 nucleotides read TGTGCCAGCAGCTTGCTCTTCGCAGATGAAATTGGCAATGAAAAACTGTTTTTT. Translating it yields CASSLLFADEIGNEKLFF.

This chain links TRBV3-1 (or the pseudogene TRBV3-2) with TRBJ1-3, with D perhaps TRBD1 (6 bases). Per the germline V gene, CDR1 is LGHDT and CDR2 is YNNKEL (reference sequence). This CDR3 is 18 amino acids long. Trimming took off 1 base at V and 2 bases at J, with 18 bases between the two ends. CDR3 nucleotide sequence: TGTGCCAGCAGCCAAGGCGCACTTATACAGGGTGCTGGAAACACCATATATTTT. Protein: CASSQGALIQGAGNTIYF.

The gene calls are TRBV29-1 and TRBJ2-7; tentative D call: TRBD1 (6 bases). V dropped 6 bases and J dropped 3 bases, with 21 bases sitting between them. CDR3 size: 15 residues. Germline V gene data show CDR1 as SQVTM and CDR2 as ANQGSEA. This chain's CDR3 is CSVRGPDREYYEQYF. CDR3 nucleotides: TGCAGCGTACGTGGCCCGGACAGAGAGTACTACGAGCAGTACTTC.

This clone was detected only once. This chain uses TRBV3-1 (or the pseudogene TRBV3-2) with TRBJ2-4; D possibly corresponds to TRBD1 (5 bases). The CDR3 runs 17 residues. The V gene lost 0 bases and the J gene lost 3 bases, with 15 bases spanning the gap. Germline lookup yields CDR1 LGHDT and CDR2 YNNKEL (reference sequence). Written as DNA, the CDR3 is TGTGCCAGCAGCCAAGATGGGCAGGGTTCTGGCAAAAACATTCAGTACTTC. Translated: CASSQDGQGSGKNIQYF.

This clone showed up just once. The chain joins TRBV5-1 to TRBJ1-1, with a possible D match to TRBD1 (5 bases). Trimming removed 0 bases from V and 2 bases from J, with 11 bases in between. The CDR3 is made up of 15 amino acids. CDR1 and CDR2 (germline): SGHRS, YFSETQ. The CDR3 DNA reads TGCGCCAGCAGCTTGGTAGGGGTAACTAACACTGAAGCTTTCTTT. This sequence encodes CASSLVGVTNTEAFF.

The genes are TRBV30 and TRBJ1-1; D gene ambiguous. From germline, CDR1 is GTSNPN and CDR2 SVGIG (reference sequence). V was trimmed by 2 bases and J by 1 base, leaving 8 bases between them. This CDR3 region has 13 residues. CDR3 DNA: TGTGCCTGGAGTATGAACTGGAACACTGAAGCTTTCTTT. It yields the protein CAWSMNWNTEAFF.

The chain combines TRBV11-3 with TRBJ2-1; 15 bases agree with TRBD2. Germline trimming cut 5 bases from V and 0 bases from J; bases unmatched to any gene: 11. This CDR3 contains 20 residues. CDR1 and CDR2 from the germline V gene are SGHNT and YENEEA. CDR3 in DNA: TGTGCCAGCAGCGGGAGGGGACTAGCGGGGGGTGTCAGCTCCTACAATGAGCAGTTCTTC. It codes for CASSGRGLAGGVSSYNEQFF.

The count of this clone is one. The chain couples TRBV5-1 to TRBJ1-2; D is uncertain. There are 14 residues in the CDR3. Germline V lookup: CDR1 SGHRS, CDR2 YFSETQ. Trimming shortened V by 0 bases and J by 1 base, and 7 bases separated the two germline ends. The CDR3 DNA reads TGCGCCAGCAGCTTGGAGGAGCGTAACTATGGCTACACCTTC. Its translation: CASSLEERNYGYTF.

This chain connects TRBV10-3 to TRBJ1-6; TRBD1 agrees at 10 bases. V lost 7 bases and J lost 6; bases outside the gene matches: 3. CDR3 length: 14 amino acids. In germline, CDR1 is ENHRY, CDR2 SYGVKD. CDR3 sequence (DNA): TGTGCCATCAAGACAGGGGGCTCTAATTCACCCCTCCACTTT. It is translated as CAIKTGGSNSPLHF.

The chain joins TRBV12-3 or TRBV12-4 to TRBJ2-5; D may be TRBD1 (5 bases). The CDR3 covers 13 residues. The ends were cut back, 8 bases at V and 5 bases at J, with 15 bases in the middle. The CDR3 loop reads CASLNWGTETQYF. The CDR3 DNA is TGTGCCAGCCTTAATTGGGGCACGGAGACCCAGTACTTC.

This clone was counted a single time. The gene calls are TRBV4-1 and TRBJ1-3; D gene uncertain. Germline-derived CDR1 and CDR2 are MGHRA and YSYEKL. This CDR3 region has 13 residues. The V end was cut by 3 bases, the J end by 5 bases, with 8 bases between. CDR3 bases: TGCGCCAGCAGCCACGGGAACCGAAACACCATATATTTT. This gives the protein CASSHGNRNTIYF.

The CDR3 here is CASSIPGLAYSSRTDTQYF. In DNA form, the CDR3 reads TGTGCCAGCAGCATTCCGGGACTAGCGTACTCCTCGAGGACAGATACGCAGTATTTT. V is TRBV7-8 and J is TRBJ2-3, with 10 bases fitting TRBD2. Germline V gives CDR1 SGHVS, CDR2 FQNEAQ. V shed 5 bases and J 3 bases; nucleotides not matched to a gene: 17. This CDR3 contains 19 residues.